This T cell receptor beta chain is drawn from a study of T cells in Graves' hyperthyroidism and ophthalmopathy. Study context: Specimen type is peripheral blood, collected at initial diagnosis prior to any treatment.

Study-wide points: The blood repertoire included most of the expanded thyroid clonotypes above 0.001. Researchers report that a 13 V-J model separated ophthalmopathy from stable hyperthyroidism.

Researchers took RNA transcripts and amplified the TCR beta CDR3 regions from them. First-round RT-PCR with HTBI primers amplified the TCR CDR3 region. Each CDR3 protein is one row after TCRdb ran MiXCR on the multiplex PCR reads. The table lists 350,000 or so distinct CDR3 sequences, around 18% of them singletons. An approximately 10 ml volume of fresh peripheral blood provided the PBMCs. This clonotype was counted many times. The antigen is unknown. This receptor was identified in a woman aged 40 to 49 with Graves' ophthalmopathy. The source material was blood.

DNA of the CDR3: TGCGCCAGCAGCTTGGCAGGTCCCATAGGGACGCAGTATTTT. The encoded protein is CASSLAGPIGTQYF. This chain connects TRBV5-1 to TRBJ2-3; D unclear. Trimming left V 0 bases short and J 9 bases short, with 14 bases between. Germline V gives CDR1 SGHRS, CDR2 YFSETQ. The CDR3 has 14 amino acids. The whole variable domain, remainder taken from reference TRBV5-1 and TRBJ2-3, is KAGVTQTPRYLIKTRGQQVTLSCSPISGHRSVSWYQQTPGQGLQFLFEYFSETQRNKGNFPGRFSGRQFSNSRSEMNVSTLELGDSALYLCASSLAGPIGTQYFGPGTRLTVL.